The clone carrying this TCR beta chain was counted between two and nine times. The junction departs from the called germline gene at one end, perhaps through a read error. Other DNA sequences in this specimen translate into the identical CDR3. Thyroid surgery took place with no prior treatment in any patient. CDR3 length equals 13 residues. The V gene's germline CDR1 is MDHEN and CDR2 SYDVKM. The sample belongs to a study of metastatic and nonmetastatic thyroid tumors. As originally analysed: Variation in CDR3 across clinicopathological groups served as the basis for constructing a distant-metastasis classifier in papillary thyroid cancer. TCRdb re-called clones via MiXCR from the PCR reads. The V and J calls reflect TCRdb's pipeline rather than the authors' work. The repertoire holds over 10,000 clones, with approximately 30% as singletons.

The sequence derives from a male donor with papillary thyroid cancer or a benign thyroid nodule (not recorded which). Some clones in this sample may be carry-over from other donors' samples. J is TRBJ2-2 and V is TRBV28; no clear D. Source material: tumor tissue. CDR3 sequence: CASNQPIAGELFF. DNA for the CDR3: TGTGCCAGCAACCAACCCATCGCCGGTGAGCTGTTTTTC.